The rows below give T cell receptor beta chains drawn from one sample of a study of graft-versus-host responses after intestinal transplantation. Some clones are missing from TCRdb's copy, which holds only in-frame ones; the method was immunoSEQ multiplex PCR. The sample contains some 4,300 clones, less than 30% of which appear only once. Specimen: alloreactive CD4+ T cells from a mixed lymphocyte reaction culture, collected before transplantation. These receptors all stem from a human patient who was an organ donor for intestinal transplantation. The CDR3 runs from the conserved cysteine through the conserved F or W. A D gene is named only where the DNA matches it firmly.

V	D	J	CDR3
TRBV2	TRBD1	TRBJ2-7	CASSGDRGSEQYF
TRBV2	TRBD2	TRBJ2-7	CASRETGLATYEQYF
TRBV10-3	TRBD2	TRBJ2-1	CATELAGSGEQFF
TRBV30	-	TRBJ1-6	CAWTLGPYYNSPLHF
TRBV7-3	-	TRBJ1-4	CASSLKRTAEKLFF
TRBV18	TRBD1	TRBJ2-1	CASSPYRGHNEQFF
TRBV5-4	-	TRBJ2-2	CASKFDRLANTGELFF
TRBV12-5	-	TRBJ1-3	CASGGGSGQGTRTIYF
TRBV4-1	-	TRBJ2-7	CASSQERFPVDKGNEQYF
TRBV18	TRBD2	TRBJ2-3	CASSPQSGGITDTQYF
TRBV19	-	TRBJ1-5	CASSISGDNQPQHF
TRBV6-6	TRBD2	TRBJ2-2	CASRPPGLGSTGELFF
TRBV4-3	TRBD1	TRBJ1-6	CASSQVGQGYNSPLHF
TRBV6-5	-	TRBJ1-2	CASSEIDRYGYTF
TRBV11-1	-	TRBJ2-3	CASSLAGTDTQYF
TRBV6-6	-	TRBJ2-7	CASSSKTASLREQYF
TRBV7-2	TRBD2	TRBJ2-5	CASSLLLAGGPGETQYF
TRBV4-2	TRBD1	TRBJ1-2	CASSTGGYGYTF